This TCR beta chain originates from a study of blood T cells in healthy people across ages (dated by TCRdb to between 2015 and 2017). Regarding the study in general: In model experiments, roughly one uniquely barcoded TCR beta cDNA molecule per two T cells was captured by template switching. Using deep sequencing normalized with unique cDNA molecular identifiers, the study measured how TCR beta repertoire diversity changes with age. Four age groups were formed from the donors: young (average roughly 16 years), middle-aged (just under 40), aged (over 55) and long-lived (around 82). Two additional independent replicas of 1 million unique cDNA reads from the same blood draw were analyzed for two donors (one aged 18 to 29 and one aged 80 or older).

The 39 donors, aged about 6 to 100 years, were systemically healthy Caucasian individuals from Russia. Each donor gave 8 to 10 milliliters of peripheral blood, collected into EDTA-treated Vacutainer tubes. Ficoll-Paque density-gradient centrifugation was used to isolate PBMCs, with at least 6 million per sample. Trizol reagent was used to extract total RNA from PBMCs, with at least 6 micrograms per sample. Naive CD45RAhigh/CD27high T cell percentages were measured by flow cytometry on a PBMC aliquot from every donor. Including cysteine and phenylalanine, the CDR3 has 11 amino acids. Here the CDR3 DNA is all that survives: 33 bases in frame from base 1. CDR1 and CDR2 are drawn from the germline V gene (reference sequence): LNHDA, SQIVND. The receptor library was made with 5' RACE. The data were produced on an Illumina HiSeq 2500. A second 7 to 11 cycle PCR used a sample-barcoded 5' primer and a J-beta primer mix. Each TCR beta cDNA molecule received a unique molecular identifier from a template-switch 5' adaptor carrying 12 random nucleotides. At least 3 million CDR3-containing paired-end reads were obtained from each sample. First-strand cDNA synthesis was performed from all RNA using the Mint cDNA synthesis kit, with priming by a TRBC-specific oligonucleotide. Following uracil-DNA glycosylase treatment, all cDNA underwent a first 18-cycle PCR with the universal primers M1SS and BC2_uni_R. Per the source publication's procedure: Each sample was normalized by randomly selecting 1 million high-quality reads, each carrying a distinct molecular identifier. Reads sharing molecular identifiers were discarded rather than binned into consensus sequences. MiTCR, set to a Q25 quality threshold and the strictest error-elimination algorithm, was used for CDR3 identification, clonotype clustering and error correction. Lower-bound total TCR beta diversity was estimated with a nonparametric unseen species model using Euler transformation. Starting from the raw public reads, TCRdb applied fastp trimming at Q25, assembled clones with MiXCR and retained in-frame beta chains. Every entry covers one CDR3 protein and lists the most common genes and DNA from its rows. The V and J calls and clone size are TCRdb's, not the authors'. The sample yields about 1 million distinct CDR3 sequences; around 27% were counted once. The ten largest make up around 0.75% of the sample.

Findings and caveats that apply to the study as a whole: The percentage of naive T cells measured by flow cytometry correlated strongly with observed TCR beta diversity. Observed TCR beta diversity per million T cells fell roughly linearly with age, and a significant reduction was already apparent by age around 44. Donor CMV infection status was unknown, potentially confounding age-related changes in expanded clonotypes. Compared with the aged group, the long-lived group had more naive CD4+ T cells, fewer expanded clones and increased TCR diversity, suggesting age selection. Estimates of total diversity from one million sequenced T cells were regarded as lower bounds and underestimates. Conclusive comparison of naive and antigen-experienced compartments was prevented by the profiling of bulk unsorted PBMCs.

Of note for this clonotype: It lacks a known antigen. One end of the junction is discordant with germline, which a read error may explain.

These data also formed part of another study, on T cells of mothers and their children. The second study's paper adds: Donors were nine systemically healthy Caucasian individuals: three mothers and their six children. cDNA synthesis used all of the extracted RNA, with about 1.5 ug of RNA in each 15 ul reaction. In the second PCR, sample barcodes and 2-4 random nucleotides were introduced via the M1S primer. Over 8.5 million TCR beta CDR3 reads were obtained for each mother, and about 3 million reads were obtained for each child. Thymic selection similarly shapes TCR recombination output in related and unrelated pairs, with minor effect from inherited differences. Normalized repertoire overlap was always found to be slightly, but never significantly, higher in related mother-child pairs than in unrelated mother-child pairs. No persistent microchimeric T cell clones were detected, at a sensitivity of 80 to 100 clones per million clonotypes. To look for features that set related mother-child pairs apart from unrelated individuals, the researchers ran deep NGS to compare the TCR beta repertoires of mothers and children. On average, the children were around 11 +/- 4 years old, while the mothers were about 38 +/- 4 years old. Libraries were sequenced on Illumina HiSeq 2000 with 100+100 nt paired-end reads after adapter ligation with NEBNext reagents. To prevent cross-contamination, the mother and child libraries were prepared a month apart and were sequenced in separate runs. Between about 500,000 and 2,300,000 distinct TCR beta clonotypes were identified per donor. Naive TCR beta clonotypes were estimated from low-frequency clonotypes matched to each donor's FACS-determined naive share, without sorting.

The chain was built from TRBV19 and TRBJ2-5, with no confident D gene call. This clonotype was sampled from a girl aged 2-9 years in good health. Sequencing was carried out using blood. The DNA reads as follows: TGTGCCAGTAGTATGAGAGAGATCCAGTACTTC. Translation gives CASSMREIQYF.